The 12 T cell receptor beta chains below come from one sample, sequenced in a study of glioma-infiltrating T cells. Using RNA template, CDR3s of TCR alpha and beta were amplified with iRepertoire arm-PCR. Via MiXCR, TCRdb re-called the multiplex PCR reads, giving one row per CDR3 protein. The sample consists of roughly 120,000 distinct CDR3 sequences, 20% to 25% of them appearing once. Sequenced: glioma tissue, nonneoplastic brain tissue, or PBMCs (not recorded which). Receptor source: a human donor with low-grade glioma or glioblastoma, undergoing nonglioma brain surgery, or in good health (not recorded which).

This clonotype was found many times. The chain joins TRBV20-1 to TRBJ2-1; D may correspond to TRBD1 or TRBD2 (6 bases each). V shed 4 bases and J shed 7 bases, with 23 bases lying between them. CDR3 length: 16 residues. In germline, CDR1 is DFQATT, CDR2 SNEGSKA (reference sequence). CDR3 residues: CSATPIGGSRGNEQFF. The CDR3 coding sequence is TGCAGTGCTACACCCATAGGGGGGAGTAGAGGGAATGAGCAGTTCTTC.

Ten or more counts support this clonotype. CDR3 coding DNA: TGCGCCAGCAGCCTCCTAAACAGGGGGAATGAGCAGTTCTTC. This encodes CASSLLNRGNEQFF. The genes are TRBV4-1 and TRBJ2-1, with TRBD1 identical over 8 bases. V dropped 4 bases and J dropped 7; count of bases not matched to a gene: 6. Germline loops: CDR1 MGHRA, CDR2 YSYEKL. This CDR3 contains 14 residues.

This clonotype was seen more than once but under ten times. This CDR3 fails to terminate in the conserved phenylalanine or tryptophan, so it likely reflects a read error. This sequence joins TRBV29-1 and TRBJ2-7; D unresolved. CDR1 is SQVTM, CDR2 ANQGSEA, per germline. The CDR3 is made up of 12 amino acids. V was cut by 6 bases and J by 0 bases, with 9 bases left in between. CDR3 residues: CSVSDISYEQYS. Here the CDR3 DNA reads TGCAGCGTGAGTGATATCTCCTACGAGCAGTACTCC.

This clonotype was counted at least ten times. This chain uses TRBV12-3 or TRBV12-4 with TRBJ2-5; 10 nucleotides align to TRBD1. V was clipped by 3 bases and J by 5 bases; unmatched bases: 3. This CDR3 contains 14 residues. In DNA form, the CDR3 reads TGTGCCAGCAGTTTTGGGACAGGGGCTGAGACCCAGTACTTC. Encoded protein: CASSFGTGAETQYF.

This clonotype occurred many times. This chain's CDR3 is CASSYRQGAGEQYF. DNA of the CDR3: TGTGCCAGCAGTTACCGTCAGGGGGCGGGCGAGCAGTACTTC. This chain connects TRBV6-6 to TRBJ2-7, with TRBD1 identical over 8 bases. Trimming took 2 bases from V and 6 from J; bases not matched to a gene: 6. The CDR3 covers 14 residues. Germline lookup yields CDR1 MNHNY and CDR2 SVGAGI (reference sequence).

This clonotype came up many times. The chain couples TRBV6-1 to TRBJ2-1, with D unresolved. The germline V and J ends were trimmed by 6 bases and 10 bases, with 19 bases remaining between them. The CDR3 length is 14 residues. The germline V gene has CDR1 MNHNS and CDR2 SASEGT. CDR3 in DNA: TGTGCCAGCAGAACCCGGGTTGCGCGTAAGGAGCAGTTCTTC. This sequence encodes CASRTRVARKEQFF.

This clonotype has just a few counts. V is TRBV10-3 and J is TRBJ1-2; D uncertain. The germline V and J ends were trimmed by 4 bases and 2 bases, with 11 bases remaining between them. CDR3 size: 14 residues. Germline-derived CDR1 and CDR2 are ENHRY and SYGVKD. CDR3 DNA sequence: TGTGCCATCAGTGCAATTACCGGAAACTATGGCTACACCTTC. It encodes CAISAITGNYGYTF.

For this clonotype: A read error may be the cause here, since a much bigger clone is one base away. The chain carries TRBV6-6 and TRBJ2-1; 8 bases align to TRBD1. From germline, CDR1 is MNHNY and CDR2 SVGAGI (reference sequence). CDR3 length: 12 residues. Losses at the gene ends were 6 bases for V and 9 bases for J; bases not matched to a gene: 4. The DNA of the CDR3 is TGTGCCAGCAGGAGACAGGGGCGTGAGCAGTTCTTC. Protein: CASRRQGREQFF.

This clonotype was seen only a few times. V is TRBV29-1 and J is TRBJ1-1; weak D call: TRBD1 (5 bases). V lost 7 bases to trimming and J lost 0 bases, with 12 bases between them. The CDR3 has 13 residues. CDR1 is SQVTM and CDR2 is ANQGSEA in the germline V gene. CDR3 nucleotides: TGCAGCGCTGGGGACGGCTTGAACACTGAAGCTTTCTTT. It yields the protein CSAGDGLNTEAFF.

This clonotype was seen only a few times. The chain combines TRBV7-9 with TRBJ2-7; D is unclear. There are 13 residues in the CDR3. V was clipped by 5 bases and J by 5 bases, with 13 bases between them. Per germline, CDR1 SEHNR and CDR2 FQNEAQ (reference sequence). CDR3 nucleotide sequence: TGTGCCAGCAGCCCCCGAGAGGCCCACGAGCAGTACTTC. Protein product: CASSPREAHEQYF.

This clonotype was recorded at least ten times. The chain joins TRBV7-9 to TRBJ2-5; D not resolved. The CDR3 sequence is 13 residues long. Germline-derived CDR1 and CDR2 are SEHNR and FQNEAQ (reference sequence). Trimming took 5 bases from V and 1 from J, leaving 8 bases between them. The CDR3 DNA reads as TGTGCCAGCAGCCACCCGGGCCAAGAGACCCAGTACTTC. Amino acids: CASSHPGQETQYF.

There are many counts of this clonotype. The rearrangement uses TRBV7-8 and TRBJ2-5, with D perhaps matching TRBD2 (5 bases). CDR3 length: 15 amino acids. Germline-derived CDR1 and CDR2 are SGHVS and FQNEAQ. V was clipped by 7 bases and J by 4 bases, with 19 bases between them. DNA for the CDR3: TGTGCCAGCAACACGTACGGGGAAGGGAGAGAGACCCAGTACTTC. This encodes CASNTYGEGRETQYF.